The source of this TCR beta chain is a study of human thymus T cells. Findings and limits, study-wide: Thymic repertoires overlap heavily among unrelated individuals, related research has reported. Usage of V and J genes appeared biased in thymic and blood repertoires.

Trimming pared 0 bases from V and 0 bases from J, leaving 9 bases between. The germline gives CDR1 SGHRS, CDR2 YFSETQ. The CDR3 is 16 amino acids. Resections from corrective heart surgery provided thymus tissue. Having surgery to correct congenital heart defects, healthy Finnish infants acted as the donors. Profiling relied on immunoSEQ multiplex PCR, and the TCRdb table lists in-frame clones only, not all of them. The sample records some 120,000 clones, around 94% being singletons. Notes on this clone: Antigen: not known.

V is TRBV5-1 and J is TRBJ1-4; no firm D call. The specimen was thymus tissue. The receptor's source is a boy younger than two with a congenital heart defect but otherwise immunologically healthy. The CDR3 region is CASSLGPRSTNEKLFF. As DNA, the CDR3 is TGCGCCAGCAGCTTGGGGCCGAGGTCAACTAATGAAAAACTGTTTTTT.